This section outlines one T cell receptor (beta chain) sequence together with its context. Germline lookup yields CDR1 SGHDN and CDR2 FVKESK. V was clipped by 4 bases and J by 7 bases; unmatched bases: 6. The CDR3 covers 14 residues. Here immunoSEQ multiplex PCR was the method, and the copy in TCRdb shows in-frame clones only, minus some. The sample contains about 81,000 clones, around 94% of which appear only once. These data originate in a study of control samples from healthy donors and cancer patients. The clonotype was recovered from a woman younger than 30 in good health. The source material was blood. The V gene is TRBV14, the J gene TRBJ1-4; 7 bases map to TRBD1. The CDR3 DNA follows: TGTGCCAGCAGCCGGACAGGTGGAGGTGAAAAACTGTTTTTT. It is translated as CASSRTGGGEKLFF.